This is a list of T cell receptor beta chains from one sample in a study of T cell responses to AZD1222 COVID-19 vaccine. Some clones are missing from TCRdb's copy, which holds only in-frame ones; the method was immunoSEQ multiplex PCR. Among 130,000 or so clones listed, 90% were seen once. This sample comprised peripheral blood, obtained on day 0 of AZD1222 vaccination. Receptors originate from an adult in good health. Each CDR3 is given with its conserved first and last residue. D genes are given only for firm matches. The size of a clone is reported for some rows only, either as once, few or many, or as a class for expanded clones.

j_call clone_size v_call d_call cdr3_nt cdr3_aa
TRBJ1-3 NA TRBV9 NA TGTGCCAGCAGTTCGGGGGGCCCCATCTCTGGAAACACCATATATTTT CASSSGGPISGNTIYF
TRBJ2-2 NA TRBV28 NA TGTGCCAGCAGTTTTCAGGCGGGACACCCCCGGGCCGGGGAGCTGTTTTTT CASSFQAGHPRAGELFF
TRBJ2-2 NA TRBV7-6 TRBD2 TGTGCCAGCAGCCTCACTAGCGGGACATCCGGGGAGCTGTTTTTT CASSLTSGTSGELFF
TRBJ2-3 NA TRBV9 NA TGTGCCAGCAGCGTCCCGGGGCAAGATACGCAGTATTTT CASSVPGQDTQYF
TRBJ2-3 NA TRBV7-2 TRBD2 TGTGCCAGCAGCTACCGGGCTAGCGGGACAGATACGCAGTATTTT CASSYRASGTDTQYF
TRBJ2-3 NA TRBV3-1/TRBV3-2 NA TGTGCCAGCAGCCGCTCCGGGACTCCGATAGGGAAAGATACGCAGTATTTT CASSRSGTPIGKDTQYF
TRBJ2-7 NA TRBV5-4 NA TGTGCCAGCAGATCGAGGAGAGACGGGGCAACTAGCGAGCAGTACTTC CASRSRRDGATSEQYF
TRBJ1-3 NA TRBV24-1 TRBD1 TGTGCCACCAGTGAAGCAGGGGGTGGAAACACCATATATTTT CATSEAGGGNTIYF
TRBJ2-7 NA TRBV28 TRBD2 TGTGCCAGCACTATGGGGGCGGGAGGGTCCTACGAGCAGTACTTC CASTMGAGGSYEQYF
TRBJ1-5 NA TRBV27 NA TGTGCCAGCAGTCAGGAGGCAGATAGCAATCAGCCCCAGCATTTT CASSQEADSNQPQHF
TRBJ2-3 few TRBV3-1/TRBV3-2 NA TGTGCCAGCAGCCCCTCCTTTGGAGATACGCAGTATTTT CASSPSFGDTQYF
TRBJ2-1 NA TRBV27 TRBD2 TGTGCCAGCAGTTCAGGAGCGGGAGGGCGGTACAATGAGCAGTTCTTC CASSSGAGGRYNEQFF
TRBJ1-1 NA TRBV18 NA TGTGCCAGCTCACCCAGTCAGGTGGGTGGGAGGGACACTGAAGCTTTCTTT CASSPSQVGGRDTEAFF
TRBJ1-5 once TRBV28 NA TGTGCCAGCACCTTATTAAATCAGCCCCAGCATTTT CASTLLNQPQHF
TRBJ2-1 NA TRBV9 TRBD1 TGTGCCAGCAGCGCACAGGGGGCGGTTGAGCAGTTCTTC CASSAQGAVEQFF
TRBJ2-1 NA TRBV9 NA TGTGCCAGCAGCTCGAGAGGAGGCGTCTACAATGAGCAGTTCTTC CASSSRGGVYNEQFF
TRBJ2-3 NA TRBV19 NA TGTGCCAGTAGTCCCGACGGCAAAAGCACAGATACGCAGTATTTT CASSPDGKSTDTQYF
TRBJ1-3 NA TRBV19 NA TGTGCCAGTCTACAGGGAAGGAACACCATATATTTT CASLQGRNTIYF
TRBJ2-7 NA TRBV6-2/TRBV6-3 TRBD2 TGTGCCAGCAGTTACCCCGGGAGGTCGTACGAGCAGTACTTC CASSYPGRSYEQYF
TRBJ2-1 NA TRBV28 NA TGTGCCAGCAGTTTAAGTTGGGAGCAGTTCTTC CASSLSWEQFF
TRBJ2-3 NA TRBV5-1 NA TGCGCCAGCAGCTTTACAGAGGGATTAGATACGCAGTATTTT CASSFTEGLDTQYF
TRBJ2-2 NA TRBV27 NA TGTGCCAGCACTCGCCAGGGATCGGGAACCGGGGAGCTGTTTTTT CASTRQGSGTGELFF
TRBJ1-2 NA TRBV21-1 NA TGTGCCTGCCTGAGGTGCGGGACTAACTATGGCTACACCTTC CACLRCGTNYGYTF
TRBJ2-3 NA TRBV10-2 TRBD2 TGCGCCAGCAGTGAGCCCCTTAGCGGGGCAAGCACAGATACGCAGTATTTT CASSEPLSGASTDTQYF
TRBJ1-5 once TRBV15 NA TGTGCCACGGCGGGGGGATTCGATCAGCCCCAGCATTTT CATAGGFDQPQHF
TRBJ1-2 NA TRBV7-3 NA TGTGCCAGCAGCTTAGACTCCGGGGGCGTCGCCTATGGCTACACCTTC CASSLDSGGVAYGYTF
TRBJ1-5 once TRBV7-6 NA TGTGCCAGCAGCTTGGGTATTTACGCGGGTCAGCCCCAGCATTTT CASSLGIYAGQPQHF
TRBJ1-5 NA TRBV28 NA TGTGCCAGCCTGGGGGTTACACAGGGCAATCAGCCCCAGCATTTT CASLGVTQGNQPQHF
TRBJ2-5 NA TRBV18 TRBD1 TGTGCCAGCTCACCGATGGGACAGGAAGAGACCCAGTACTTC CASSPMGQEETQYF
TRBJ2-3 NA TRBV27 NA TGTGCTGTAGTCGGGAAGGGAGATACGCAGTATTTT CAVVGKGDTQYF
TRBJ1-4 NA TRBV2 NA TGTGCCAGCAGTGCCGAAAAGGAGAGCGAAAAACTGTTTTTT CASSAEKESEKLFF
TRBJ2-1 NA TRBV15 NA TGTGCCACCAGCTACCCCAGGACCAGCTCCTACAATGAGCAGTTCTTC CATSYPRTSSYNEQFF
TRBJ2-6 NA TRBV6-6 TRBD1 TGTGCCAGCAGTCGAGCGACAGGGGACGGGGCCAACGTCCTGACTTTC CASSRATGDGANVLTF
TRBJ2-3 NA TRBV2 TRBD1 TGTGCCAGCAGGAACCGGGACAGGGGGCTTACAGATACGCAGTATTTT CASRNRDRGLTDTQYF
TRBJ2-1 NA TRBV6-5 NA TGTGCCGTCACCAACCGCCTTGAGCAGTTCTTC CAVTNRLEQFF
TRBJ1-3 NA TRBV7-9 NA TGTGCCAGCAGCCTAGGGGTCTCTGGAAACACCATATATTTT CASSLGVSGNTIYF